This T cell receptor (beta chain) emerged from a study of identical twins. General study findings and limits: Its conclusions, products of cross-sectional statistical analysis, did not come from following the same donors.

This clonotype was counted a single time. Antigen unknown. The junction shows a germline mismatch at one end, possibly a read error. Via MiXCR, TCRdb re-called the 5' RACE reads, giving one row per CDR3 protein. The sample lists roughly 1.6 million distinct CDR3 sequences, around 33% occurring once. This CDR3 has 13 residues. Germline CDR1 reads DFQATT; CDR2 reads SNEGSKA (reference sequence). This receptor was identified in a newborn girl in good health. The specimen was cord blood. This chain links TRBV20-1 with TRBJ2-7, with D perhaps given as TRBD1 or TRBD2 (5 bases each). The CDR3 loop reads CSAGTYSSYERYF. The CDR3 nucleotides are TGCAGTGCCGGGACGTATAGCTCCTACGAGCGGTACTTC.